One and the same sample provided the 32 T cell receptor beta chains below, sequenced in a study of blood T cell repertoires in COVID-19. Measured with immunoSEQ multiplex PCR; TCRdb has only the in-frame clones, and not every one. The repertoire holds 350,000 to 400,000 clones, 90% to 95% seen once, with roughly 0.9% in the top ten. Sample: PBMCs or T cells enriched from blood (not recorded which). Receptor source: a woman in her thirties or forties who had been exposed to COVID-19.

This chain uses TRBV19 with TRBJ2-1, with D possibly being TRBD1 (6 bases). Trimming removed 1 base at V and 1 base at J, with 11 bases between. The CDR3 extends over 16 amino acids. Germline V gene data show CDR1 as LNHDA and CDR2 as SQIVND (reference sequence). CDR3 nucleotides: TGTGCCAGTAGTATAGGGGGGCGCGGTTCCTACAATGAGCAGTTCTTC. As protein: CASSIGGRGSYNEQFF.

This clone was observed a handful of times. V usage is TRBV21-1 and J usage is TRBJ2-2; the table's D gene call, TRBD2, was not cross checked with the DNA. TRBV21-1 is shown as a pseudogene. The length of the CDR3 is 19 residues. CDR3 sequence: CASSRCGVAGGPNTGELFF. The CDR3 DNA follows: TGTGCCAGCAGCCGATGTGGAGTGGCGGGAGGGCCCAACACCGGGGAGCTGTTTTTT.

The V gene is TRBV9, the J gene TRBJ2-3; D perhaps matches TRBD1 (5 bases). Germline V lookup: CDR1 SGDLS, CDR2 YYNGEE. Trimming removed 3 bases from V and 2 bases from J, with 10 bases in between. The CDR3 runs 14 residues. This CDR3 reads CASSEGIITDTQYF. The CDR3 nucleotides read TGTGCCAGCAGCGAGGGGATTATCACAGATACGCAGTATTTT.

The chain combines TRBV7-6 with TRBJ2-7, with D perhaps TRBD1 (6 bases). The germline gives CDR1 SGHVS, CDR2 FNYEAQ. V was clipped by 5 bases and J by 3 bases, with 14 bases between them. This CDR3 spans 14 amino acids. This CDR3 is CASSVGTPIYEQYF. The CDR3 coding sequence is TGTGCCAGCAGCGTCGGGACACCAATCTACGAGCAGTACTTC.

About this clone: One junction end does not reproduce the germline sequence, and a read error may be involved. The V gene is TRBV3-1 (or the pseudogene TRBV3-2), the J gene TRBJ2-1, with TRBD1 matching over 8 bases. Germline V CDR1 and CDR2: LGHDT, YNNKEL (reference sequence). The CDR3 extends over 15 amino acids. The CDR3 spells CASSYGQGPYNEQFF. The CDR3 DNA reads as TGTGCCAGCAGCTATGGACAGGGCCCCTATAATGAGCAGTTCTTC.

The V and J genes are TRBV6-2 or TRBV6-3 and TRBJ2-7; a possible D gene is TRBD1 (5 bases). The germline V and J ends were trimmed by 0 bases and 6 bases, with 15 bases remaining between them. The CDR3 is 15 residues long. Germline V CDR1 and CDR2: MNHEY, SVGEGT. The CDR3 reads CASSYSMVQGSEQYF. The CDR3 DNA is TGTGCCAGCAGTTACTCGATGGTTCAGGGCTCCGAGCAGTACTTC.

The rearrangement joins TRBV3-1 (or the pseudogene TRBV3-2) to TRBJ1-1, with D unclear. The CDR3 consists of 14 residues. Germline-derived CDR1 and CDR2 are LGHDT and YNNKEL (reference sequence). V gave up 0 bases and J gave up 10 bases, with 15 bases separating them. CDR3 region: CASSQDFPPQRAFF. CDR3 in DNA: TGTGCCAGCAGCCAAGATTTCCCGCCCCAGCGAGCTTTCTTT.

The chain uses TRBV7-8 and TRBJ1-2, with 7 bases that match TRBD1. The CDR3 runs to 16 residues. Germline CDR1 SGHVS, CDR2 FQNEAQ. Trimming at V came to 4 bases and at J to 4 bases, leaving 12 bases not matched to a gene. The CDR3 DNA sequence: TGTGCCAGCAGCTCCTCGAGCCTTGACAGGGCCTATGGCTACACCTTC. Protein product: CASSSSSLDRAYGYTF.

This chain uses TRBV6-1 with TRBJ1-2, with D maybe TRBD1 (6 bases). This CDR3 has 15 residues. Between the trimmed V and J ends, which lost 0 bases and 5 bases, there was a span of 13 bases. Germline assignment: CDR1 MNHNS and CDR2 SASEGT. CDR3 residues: CASSEAGQGIYGYTF. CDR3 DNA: TGTGCCAGCAGTGAAGCGGGGCAGGGGATTTATGGCTACACCTTC.

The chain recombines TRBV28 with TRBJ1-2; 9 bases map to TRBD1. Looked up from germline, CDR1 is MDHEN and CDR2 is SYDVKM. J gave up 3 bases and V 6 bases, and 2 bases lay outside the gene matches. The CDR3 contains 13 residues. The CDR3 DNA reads TGTGCCAGCAGCCGGACAGGGGACTATGGCTACACCTTC. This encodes CASSRTGDYGYTF.

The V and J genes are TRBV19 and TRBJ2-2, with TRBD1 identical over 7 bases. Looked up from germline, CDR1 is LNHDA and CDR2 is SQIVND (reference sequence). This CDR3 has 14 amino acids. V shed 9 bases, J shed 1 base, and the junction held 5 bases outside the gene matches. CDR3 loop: CASGTAQNTGELFF. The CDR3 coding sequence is TGTGCCAGCGGGACAGCCCAGAACACCGGGGAGCTGTTTTTT.

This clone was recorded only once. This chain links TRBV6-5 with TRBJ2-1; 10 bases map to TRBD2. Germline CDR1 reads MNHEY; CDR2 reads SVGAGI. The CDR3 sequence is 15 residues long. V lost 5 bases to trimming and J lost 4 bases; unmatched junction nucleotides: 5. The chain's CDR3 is CASSPTSGLYNEQFF. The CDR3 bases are TGTGCCAGCAGTCCGACTAGCGGGCTTTACAATGAGCAGTTCTTC.

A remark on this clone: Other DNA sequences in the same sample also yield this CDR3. CDR3 residues: CASSLGTGDQPQHF. Written as DNA, the CDR3 is TGCGCCAGCAGCTTAGGGACAGGGGATCAGCCCCAGCATTTT. This chain uses TRBV5-1 with TRBJ1-5, with 10 bases that match TRBD1. V shed 2 bases and J 5 bases; nucleotides not matched to a gene: 1. Germline-derived CDR1 and CDR2 are SGHRS and YFSETQ. The CDR3 is made up of 14 amino acids.

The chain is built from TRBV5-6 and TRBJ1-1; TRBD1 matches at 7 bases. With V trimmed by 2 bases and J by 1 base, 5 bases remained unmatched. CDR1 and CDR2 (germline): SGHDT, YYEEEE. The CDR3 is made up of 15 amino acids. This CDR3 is CASSLYDRENTEAFF. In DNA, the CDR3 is TGTGCCAGCAGCTTATACGACAGGGAGAACACTGAAGCTTTCTTT.

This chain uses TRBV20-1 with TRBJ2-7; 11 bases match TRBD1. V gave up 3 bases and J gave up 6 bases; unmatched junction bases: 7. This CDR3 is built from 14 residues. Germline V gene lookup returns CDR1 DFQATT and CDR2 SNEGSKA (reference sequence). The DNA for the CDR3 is TGCAGTGCTAGTTACGGGACAGGGGGGCTCGAGCAGTACTTC. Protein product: CSASYGTGGLEQYF.

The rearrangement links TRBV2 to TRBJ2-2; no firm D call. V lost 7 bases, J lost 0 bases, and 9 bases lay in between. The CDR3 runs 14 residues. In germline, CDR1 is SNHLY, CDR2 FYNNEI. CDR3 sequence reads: CASKKQTNTGELFF. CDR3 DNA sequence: TGTGCCAGCAAGAAACAGACGAACACCGGGGAGCTGTTTTTT.

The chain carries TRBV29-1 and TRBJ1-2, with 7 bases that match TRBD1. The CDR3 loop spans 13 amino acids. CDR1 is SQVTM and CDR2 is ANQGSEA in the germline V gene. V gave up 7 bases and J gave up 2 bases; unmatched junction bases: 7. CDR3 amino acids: CSAARQGNYGYTF. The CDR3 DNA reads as TGCAGCGCTGCAAGACAGGGCAACTATGGCTACACCTTC.

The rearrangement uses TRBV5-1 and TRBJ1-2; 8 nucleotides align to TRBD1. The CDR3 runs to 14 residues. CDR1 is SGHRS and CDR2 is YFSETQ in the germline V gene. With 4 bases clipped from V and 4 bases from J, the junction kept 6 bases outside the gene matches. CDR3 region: CASSQGQGAYGYTF. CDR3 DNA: TGCGCCAGCAGCCAAGGACAGGGTGCCTATGGCTACACCTTC. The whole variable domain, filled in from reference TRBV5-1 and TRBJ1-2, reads KAGVTQTPRYLIKTRGQQVTLSCSPISGHRSVSWYQQTPGQGLQFLFEYFSETQRNKGNFPGRFSGRQFSNSRSEMNVSTLELGDSALYLCASSQGQGAYGYTFGSGTRLTVV.

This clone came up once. CDR3 protein: CAWTRLKEKLFF. The CDR3 bases are TGTGCCTGGACCCGACTCAAGGAAAAACTGTTTTTT. The chain couples TRBV30 to TRBJ1-4; D is ambiguous. Germline-derived CDR1 and CDR2 are GTSNPN and SVGIG (reference sequence). V lost 4 bases, J lost 8 bases, and 11 bases lay in between. CDR3 length: 12 residues.

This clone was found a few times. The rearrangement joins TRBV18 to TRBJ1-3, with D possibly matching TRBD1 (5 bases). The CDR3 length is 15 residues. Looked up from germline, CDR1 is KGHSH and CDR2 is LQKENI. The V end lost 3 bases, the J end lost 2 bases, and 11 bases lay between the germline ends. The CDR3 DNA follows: TGTGCCAGCTCACCCCAGGGTATTACTGGAAACACCATATATTTT. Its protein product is CASSPQGITGNTIYF.

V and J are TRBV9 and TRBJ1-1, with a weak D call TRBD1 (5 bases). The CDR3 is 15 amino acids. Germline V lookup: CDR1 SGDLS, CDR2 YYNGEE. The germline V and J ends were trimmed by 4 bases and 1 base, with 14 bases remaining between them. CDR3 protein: CASSPKGHQNTEAFF. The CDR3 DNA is TGTGCCAGCAGCCCCAAAGGACACCAGAACACTGAAGCTTTCTTT.

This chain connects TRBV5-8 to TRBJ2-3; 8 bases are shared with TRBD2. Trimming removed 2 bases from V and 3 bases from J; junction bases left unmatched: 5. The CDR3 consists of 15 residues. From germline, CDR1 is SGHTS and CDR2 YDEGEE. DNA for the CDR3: TGTGCCAGCAGCTTCGGGGGGGCCGCGACAGATACGCAGTATTTT. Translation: CASSFGGAATDTQYF.

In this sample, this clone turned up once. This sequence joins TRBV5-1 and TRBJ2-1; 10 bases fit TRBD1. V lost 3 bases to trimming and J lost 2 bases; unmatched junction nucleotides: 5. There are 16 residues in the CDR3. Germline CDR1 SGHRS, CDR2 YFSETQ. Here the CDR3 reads CASSYPTGGAYNEQFF. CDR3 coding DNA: TGCGCCAGCAGCTACCCGACAGGGGGCGCCTACAATGAGCAGTTCTTC.

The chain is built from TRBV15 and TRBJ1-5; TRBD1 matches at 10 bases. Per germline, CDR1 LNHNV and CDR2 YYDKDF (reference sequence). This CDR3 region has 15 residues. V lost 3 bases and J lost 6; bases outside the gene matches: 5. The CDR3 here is CATSRVGTGVQPQHF. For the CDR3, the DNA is TGTGCCACCAGCAGGGTAGGGACAGGGGTTCAGCCCCAGCATTTT.

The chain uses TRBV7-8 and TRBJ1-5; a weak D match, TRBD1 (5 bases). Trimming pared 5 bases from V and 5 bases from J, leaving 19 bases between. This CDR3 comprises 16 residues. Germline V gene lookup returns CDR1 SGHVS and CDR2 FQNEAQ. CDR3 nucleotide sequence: TGTGCCAGCAGCCGATTAACGGGGGGGACGGATCAGCCCCAGCATTTT. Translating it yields CASSRLTGGTDQPQHF.

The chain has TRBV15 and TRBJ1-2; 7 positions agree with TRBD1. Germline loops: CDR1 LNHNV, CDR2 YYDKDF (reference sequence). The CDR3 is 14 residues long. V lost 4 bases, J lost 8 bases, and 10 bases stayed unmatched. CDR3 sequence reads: CATSIGQVAGGYTF. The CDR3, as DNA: TGTGCCACCAGCATTGGACAGGTGGCCGGCGGCTACACCTTC. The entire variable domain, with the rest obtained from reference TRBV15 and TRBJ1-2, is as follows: DAMVIQNPRYQVTQFGKPVTLSCSQTLNHNVMYWYQQKSSQAPKLLFHYYDKDFNNEADTPDNFQSRRPNTSFCFLDIRSPGLGDTAMYLCATSIGQVAGGYTFGSGTRLTVV.

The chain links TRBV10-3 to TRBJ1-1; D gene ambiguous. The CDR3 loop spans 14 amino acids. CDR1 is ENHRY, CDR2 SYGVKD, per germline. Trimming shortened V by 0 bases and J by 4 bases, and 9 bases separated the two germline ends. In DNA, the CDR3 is TGTGCCATCAGTGAGTCCCCATGGAGCACTGAAGCTTTCTTT. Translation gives CAISESPWSTEAFF.

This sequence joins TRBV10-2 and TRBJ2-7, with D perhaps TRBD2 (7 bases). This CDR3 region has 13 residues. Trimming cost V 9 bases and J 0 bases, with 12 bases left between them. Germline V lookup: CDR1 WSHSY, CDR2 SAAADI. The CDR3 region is CASRGGSSYEQYF. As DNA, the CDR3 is TGCGCCAGTAGGGGGGGCAGCTCCTACGAGCAGTACTTC.

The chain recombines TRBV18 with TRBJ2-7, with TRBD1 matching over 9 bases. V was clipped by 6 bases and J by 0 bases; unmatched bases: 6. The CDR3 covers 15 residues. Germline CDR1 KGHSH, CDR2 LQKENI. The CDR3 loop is CASSRGQGSSYEQYF. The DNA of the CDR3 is TGTGCCAGCTCCCGCGGACAGGGGAGCTCCTACGAGCAGTACTTC.

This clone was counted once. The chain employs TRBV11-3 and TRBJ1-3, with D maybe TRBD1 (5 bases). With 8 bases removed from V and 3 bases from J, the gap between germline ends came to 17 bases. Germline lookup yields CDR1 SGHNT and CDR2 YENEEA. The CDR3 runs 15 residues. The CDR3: CASAPRRQFGNTIYF. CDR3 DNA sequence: TGTGCCAGCGCACCTCGGCGACAGTTTGGAAACACCATATATTTT.

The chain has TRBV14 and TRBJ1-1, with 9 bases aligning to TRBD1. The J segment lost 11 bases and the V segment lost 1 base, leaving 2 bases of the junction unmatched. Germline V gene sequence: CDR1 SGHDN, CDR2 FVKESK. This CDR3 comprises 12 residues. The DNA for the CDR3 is TGTGCCAGCAGCCAAGGACAGGGGGTCGCTTTCTTT. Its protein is CASSQGQGVAFF.

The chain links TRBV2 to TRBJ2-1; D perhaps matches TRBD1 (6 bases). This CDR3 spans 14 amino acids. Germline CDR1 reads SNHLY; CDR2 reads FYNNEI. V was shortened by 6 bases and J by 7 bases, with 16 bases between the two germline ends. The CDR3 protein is CASRWGMRGNEQFF. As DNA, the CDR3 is TGTGCCAGCAGATGGGGGATGAGGGGGAATGAGCAGTTCTTC.